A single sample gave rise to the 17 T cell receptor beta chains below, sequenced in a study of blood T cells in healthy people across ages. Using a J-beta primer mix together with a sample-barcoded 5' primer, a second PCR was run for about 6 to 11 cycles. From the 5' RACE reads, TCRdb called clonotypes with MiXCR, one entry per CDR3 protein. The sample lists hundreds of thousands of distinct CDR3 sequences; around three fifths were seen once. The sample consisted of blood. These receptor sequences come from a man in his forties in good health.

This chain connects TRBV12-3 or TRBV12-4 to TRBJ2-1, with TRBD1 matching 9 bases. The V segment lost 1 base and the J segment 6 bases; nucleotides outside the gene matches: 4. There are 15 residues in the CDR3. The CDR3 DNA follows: TGTGCCAGCAGTTTAGTGGGACAGGGTTTCAATGAGCAGTTCTTC. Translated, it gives CASSLVGQGFNEQFF.

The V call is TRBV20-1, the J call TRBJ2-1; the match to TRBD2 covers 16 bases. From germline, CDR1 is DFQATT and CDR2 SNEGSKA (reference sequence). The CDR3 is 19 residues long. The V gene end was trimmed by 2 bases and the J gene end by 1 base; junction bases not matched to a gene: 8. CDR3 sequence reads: CSARLPGLAGGISYNEQFF. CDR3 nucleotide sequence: TGCAGTGCTAGACTGCCGGGACTAGCGGGAGGGATATCCTACAATGAGCAGTTCTTC.

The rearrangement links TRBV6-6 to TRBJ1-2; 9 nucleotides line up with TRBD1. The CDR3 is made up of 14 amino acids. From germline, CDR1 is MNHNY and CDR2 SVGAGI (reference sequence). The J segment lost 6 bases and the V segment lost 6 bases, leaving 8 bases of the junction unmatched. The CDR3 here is CASRDGTGRNGYTF. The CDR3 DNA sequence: TGTGCCAGCAGAGACGGGACAGGGAGGAATGGCTACACCTTC.

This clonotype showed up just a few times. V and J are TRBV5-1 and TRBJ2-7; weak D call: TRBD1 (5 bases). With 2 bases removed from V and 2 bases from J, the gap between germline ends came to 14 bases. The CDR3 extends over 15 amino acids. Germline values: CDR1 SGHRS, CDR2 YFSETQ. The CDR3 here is CASSLGAAFTYEQYF. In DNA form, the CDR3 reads TGCGCCAGCAGCTTAGGGGCGGCTTTTACCTACGAGCAGTACTTC.

For the CDR3, the DNA is TGTGCCAGCAGTGAATATGGGGACAGGGAGGCCGATGGCTACACCTTC. Translating gives CASSEYGDREADGYTF. The chain uses TRBV25-1 and TRBJ1-2, with TRBD1 identical over 9 bases. Germline V lookup: CDR1 MGHDK, CDR2 SYGVNS. CDR3 size: 16 residues. The V and J ends lost 0 bases and 6 bases, in that order; junction bases with no gene match: 8.

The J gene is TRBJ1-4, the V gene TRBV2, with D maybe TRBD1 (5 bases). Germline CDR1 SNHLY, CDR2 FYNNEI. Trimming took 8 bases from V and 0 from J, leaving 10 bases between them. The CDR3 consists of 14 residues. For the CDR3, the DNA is TGTGCCAGCTCCCACAGGTCAACTAATGAAAAACTGTTTTTT. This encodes CASSHRSTNEKLFF.

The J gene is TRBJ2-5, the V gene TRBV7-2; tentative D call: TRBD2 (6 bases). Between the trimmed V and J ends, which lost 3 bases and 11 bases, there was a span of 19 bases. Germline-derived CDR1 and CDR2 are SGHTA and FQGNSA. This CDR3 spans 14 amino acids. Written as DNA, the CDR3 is TGTGCCAGCAGCTTCCTGCAGGGAACGGGGGAGCAGTACTTC. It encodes CASSFLQGTGEQYF. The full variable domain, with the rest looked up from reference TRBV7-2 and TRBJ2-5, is GAGVSQSPSNKVTEKGKDVELRCDPISGHTALYWYRQSLGQGLEFLIYFQGNSAPDKSGLPSDRFSAERTGGSVSTLTIQRTQQEDSAVYLCASSFLQGTGEQYFGPGTRLLVL.

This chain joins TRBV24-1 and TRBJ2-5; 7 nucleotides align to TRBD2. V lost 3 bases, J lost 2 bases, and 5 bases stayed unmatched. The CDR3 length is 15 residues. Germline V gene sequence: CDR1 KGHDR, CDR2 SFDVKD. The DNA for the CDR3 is TGTGCCACCAGTGATCCGAGGACTAGACAAGAGACCCAGTACTTC. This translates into CATSDPRTRQETQYF.

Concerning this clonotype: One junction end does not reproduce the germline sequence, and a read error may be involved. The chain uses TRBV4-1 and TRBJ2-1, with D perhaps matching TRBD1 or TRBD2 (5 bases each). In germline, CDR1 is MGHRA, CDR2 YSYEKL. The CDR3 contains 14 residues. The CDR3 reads CTSSRGAKYNEQFF. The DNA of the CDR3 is TGCACCAGCAGCCGAGGGGCCAAATACAATGAGCAGTTCTTC.

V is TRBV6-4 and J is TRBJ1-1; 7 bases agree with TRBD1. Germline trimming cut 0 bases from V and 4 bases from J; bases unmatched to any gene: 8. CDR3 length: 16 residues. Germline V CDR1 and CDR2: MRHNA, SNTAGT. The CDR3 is CASSDSKVQGSTEAFF. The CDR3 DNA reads TGTGCCAGCAGTGACTCGAAGGTACAGGGGAGCACTGAAGCTTTCTTT.

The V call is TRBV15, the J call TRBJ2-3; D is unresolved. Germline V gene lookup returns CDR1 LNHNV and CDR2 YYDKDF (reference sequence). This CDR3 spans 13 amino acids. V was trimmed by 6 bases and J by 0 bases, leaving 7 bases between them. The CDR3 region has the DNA TGTGCCACCAGAAGCGTTAGCACAGATACGCAGTATTTT. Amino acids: CATRSVSTDTQYF.

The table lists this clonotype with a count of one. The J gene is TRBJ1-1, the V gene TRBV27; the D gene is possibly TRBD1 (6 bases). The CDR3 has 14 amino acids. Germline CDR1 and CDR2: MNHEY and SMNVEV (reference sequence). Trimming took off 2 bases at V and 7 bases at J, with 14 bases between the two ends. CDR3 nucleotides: TGTGCCAGCAGTTTAAGGCCGGACAGAGGTGAAGCTTTCTTT. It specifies CASSLRPDRGEAFF.

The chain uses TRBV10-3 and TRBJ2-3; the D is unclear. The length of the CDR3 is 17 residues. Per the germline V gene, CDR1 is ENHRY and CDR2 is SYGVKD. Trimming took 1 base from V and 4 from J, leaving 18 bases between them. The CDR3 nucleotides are TGTGCCATCAGTGAGTTTAGCCTGACCGACCTTTCAGATACGCAGTATTTT. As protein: CAISEFSLTDLSDTQYF.

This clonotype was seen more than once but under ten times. The CDR3 DNA reads as TGTGCCAGCAGCTTTTCAGGGATGGGACAGGGCGACACTGAAGCTTTCTTT. Translating gives CASSFSGMGQGDTEAFF. The chain employs TRBV13 and TRBJ1-1; 9 bases fit TRBD1. CDR1 and CDR2 from the germline V gene are PRHDT and FYEKMQ (reference sequence). The CDR3 totals 17 residues. V dropped 3 bases and J dropped 3; count of bases not matched to a gene: 11.

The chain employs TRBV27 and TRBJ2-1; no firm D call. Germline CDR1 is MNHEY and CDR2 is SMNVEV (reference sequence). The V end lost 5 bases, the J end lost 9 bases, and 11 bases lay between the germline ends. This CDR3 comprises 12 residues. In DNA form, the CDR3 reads TGTGCCAGCAGTCCAGTACTGGGTGAGCAGTTCTTC. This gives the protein CASSPVLGEQFF.

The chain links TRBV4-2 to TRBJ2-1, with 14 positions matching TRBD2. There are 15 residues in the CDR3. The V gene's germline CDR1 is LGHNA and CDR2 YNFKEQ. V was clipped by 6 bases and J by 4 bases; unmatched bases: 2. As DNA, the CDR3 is TGTGCCAGCAGGAGACTAGCGGGGGGGTACAATGAGCAGTTCTTC. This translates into CASRRLAGGYNEQFF.

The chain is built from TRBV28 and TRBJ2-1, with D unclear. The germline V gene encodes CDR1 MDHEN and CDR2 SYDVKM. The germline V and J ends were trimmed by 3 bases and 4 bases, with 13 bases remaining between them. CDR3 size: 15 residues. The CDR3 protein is CASSLPRKPYNEQFF. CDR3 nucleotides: TGTGCCAGCAGTTTGCCAAGGAAGCCTTACAATGAGCAGTTCTTC.